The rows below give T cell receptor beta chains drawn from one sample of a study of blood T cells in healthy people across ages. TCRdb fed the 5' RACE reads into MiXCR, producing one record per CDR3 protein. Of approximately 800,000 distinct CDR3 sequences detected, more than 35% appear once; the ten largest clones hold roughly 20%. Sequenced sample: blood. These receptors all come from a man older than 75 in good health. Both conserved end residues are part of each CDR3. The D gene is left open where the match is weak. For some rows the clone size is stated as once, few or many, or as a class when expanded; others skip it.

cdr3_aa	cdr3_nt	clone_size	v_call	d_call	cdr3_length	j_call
CASTVPLLTSEQYF	TGTGCCAGCACGGTTCCGCTGCTTACGTCGGAGCAGTACTTC	NA	TRBV6-2/TRBV6-3	NA	14	TRBJ2-7
CASSPDAGGSYEQYF	TGTGCCAGCAGCCCCGACGCCGGGGGCTCCTACGAGCAGTACTTC	NA	TRBV5-6	NA	15	TRBJ2-7
CAWSPPGLAGVGELFF	TGTGCCTGGAGTCCCCCGGGACTAGCGGGAGTCGGGGAGCTGTTTTTT	NA	TRBV30	TRBD2	16	TRBJ2-2
CSVEARGGWNEQFF	TGCAGCGTTGAAGCCAGGGGGGGATGGAATGAGCAGTTCTTC	NA	TRBV29-1	NA	14	TRBJ2-1
CASSEDRGLGKLFF	TGTGCCAGCAGTGAAGACAGGGGGCTAGGAAAACTGTTTTTT	NA	TRBV6-1	TRBD1	14	TRBJ1-4
CASSLAPSGAPQETQYF	TGTGCCAGCAGCCTAGCCCCATCAGGGGCACCCCAAGAGACCCAGTACTTC	NA	TRBV7-7	NA	17	TRBJ2-5
CASSEYGRTQETQYF	TGTGCCAGCAGTGAATATGGGCGCACCCAAGAGACCCAGTACTTC	NA	TRBV25-1	NA	15	TRBJ2-5
CASSLEDKTDTQYF	TGCGCCAGCAGCTTGGAGGACAAGACAGATACGCAGTATTTT	once	TRBV5-1	NA	14	TRBJ2-3
CASSLVDGKGAQYF	TGTGCCAGCAGCTTGGTGGACGGAAAAGGGGCCCAGTACTTC	few	TRBV7-2	NA	14	TRBJ2-5
CASRTSLGVNEQYF	TGTGCCAGCAGGACTAGTCTTGGTGTAAATGAGCAGTACTTC	NA	TRBV28	NA	14	TRBJ2-7
CSVAVRTGIVDTQYF	TGCAGCGTTGCGGTCAGGACAGGGATTGTAGATACGCAGTATTTT	many	TRBV29-1	TRBD1	15	TRBJ2-3
CASRPDGLAGCEQYF	TGTGCCAGCAGACCGGATGGACTAGCGGGATGTGAGCAGTACTTC	NA	TRBV28	TRBD2	15	TRBJ2-4
CASSARGGGTDTQYF	TGTGCCAGCAGCGCAAGGGGAGGGGGCACAGATACGCAGTATTTT	NA	TRBV11-1	TRBD2	15	TRBJ2-3
CAWRPMAPNSPLHF	TGTGCCTGGAGACCGATGGCACCAAATTCACCCCTCCACTTT	few	TRBV30	NA	14	TRBJ1-6
CASSLGLAGIETQYF	TGTGCCAGCAGCTTGGGACTAGCGGGAATTGAGACCCAGTACTTC	NA	TRBV7-2	TRBD2	15	TRBJ2-5
CASRGQKRTYEQYF	TGTGCCAGCAGAGGACAGAAAAGAACCTATGAGCAGTACTTC	NA	TRBV25-1	NA	14	TRBJ2-7
CASSPQGNQPQHF	TGTGCCAGCAGCCCCCAGGGCAATCAGCCCCAGCATTTT	many	TRBV7-2	NA	13	TRBJ1-5
CASTKRQETQYF	TGTGCCAGCACTAAAAGACAAGAGACCCAGTACTTC	few	TRBV6-1	NA	12	TRBJ2-5
CSARGPGNPYEQYF	TGCAGTGCTAGAGGGCCCGGTAATCCCTACGAGCAGTACTTC	NA	TRBV20-1	NA	14	TRBJ2-7
CASSRSDRGLYGYTF	TGTGCCAGCAGCCGTTCGGACAGGGGGCTGTATGGCTACACCTTC	NA	TRBV4-2	TRBD1	15	TRBJ1-2
CATSDLPPGGGYNEQFF	TGTGCCACCAGTGATTTGCCTCCGGGAGGGGGATACAATGAGCAGTTCTTC	few	TRBV24-1	TRBD2	17	TRBJ2-1
CASSPGGGLYEQYF	TGTGCCAGCTCACCTGGCGGGGGGCTGTACGAGCAGTACTTC	few	TRBV18	TRBD2	14	TRBJ2-7
CASSPDRVGQTDTQYF	TGTGCCAGCTCACCTGACAGGGTGGGGCAGACAGATACGCAGTATTTT	NA	TRBV18	TRBD1	16	TRBJ2-3
CASSLRGAEAFF	TGTGCCAGCAGTTTACGGGGGGCTGAAGCTTTCTTT	NA	TRBV12-3/TRBV12-4	NA	12	TRBJ1-1
CASIPGGGIYEQYF	TGTGCCAGCATCCCCGGCGGGGGGATCTACGAGCAGTACTTC	NA	TRBV27	TRBD2	14	TRBJ2-7
CATIKKARDGQFF	TGTGCCACCATTAAGAAGGCCAGGGATGGGCAGTTCTTC	NA	TRBV10-3	NA	13	TRBJ2-1
CAGSSRTDYEQYF	TGTGCCGGCAGTTCAAGAACGGATTACGAGCAGTACTTC	NA	TRBV7-8	NA	13	TRBJ2-7
CASSVGKGATDTQYF	TGTGCCAGCAGCGTAGGAAAGGGGGCCACAGATACGCAGTATTTT	NA	TRBV9	TRBD1	15	TRBJ2-3
CASSQPEAGSYEQYF	TGTGCCAGCAGCCAGCCCGAAGCGGGGAGCTACGAGCAGTACTTC	NA	TRBV7-9	TRBD2	15	TRBJ2-7
CASSSPTSGRREQYF	TGTGCCAGCAGCTCACCAACTAGCGGGCGCCGCGAGCAGTACTTC	few	TRBV7-2	TRBD2	15	TRBJ2-7
CASSQGPGGWETQYF	TGCGCCAGCAGCCAAGGACCGGGAGGTTGGGAGACCCAGTACTTC	few	TRBV4-3	TRBD2	15	TRBJ2-5
CATKDSYNEQFF	TGTGCCACCAAAGACAGCTACAATGAGCAGTTCTTC	NA	TRBV6-1	NA	12	TRBJ2-1
CASSLGTRNEQYF	TGTGCCAGCAGTTTAGGGACTAGAAACGAGCAGTACTTC	few	TRBV12-3/TRBV12-4	TRBD2	13	TRBJ2-7